This T cell receptor (beta chain) was recovered during a study of shared clonotypes between healthy human individuals. Study-wide results and limits: An effect of sequencing depth on clonotype sharing among donors was expected.

CD45RO-negative CD8 cells positively selected for CCR7 made up the naive population, which excluded terminally differentiated effector memory CD45RA+ cells. Germline CDR1 and CDR2: SGHDT and YYEEEE. The CDR3 covers 13 residues. With 2 bases removed from V and 6 bases from J, the gap between germline ends came to 11 bases. This clone was seen just once. Its matching antigen is unknown. The data were produced by immunoSEQ multiplex PCR, yet TCRdb's version contains in-frame clones alone and is incomplete. The sample shows about 2.2 million clones, 80% to 95% of them seen only once. Sequencing used naive CD8+ T cells from PBMCs. The source of this sequence is a man aged 18-30 years in good health. Some clones in this sample may be carry-over from other donors' samples. The chain joins TRBV5-6 to TRBJ1-2; D gene unclear. Here the CDR3 DNA reads TGTGCCAGCAGCTTTTGGTATCTCCATGGCTACACCTTC. It specifies CASSFWYLHGYTF.